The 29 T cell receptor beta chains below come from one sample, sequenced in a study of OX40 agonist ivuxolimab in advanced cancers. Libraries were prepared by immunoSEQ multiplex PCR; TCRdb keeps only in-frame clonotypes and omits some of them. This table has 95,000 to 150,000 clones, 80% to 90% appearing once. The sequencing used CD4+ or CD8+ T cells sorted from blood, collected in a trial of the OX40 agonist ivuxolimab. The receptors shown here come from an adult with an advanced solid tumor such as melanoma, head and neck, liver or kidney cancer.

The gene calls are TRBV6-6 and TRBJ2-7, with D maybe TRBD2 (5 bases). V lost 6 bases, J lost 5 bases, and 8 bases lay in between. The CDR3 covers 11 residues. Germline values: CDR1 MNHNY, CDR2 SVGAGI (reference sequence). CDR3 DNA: TGTGCCAGCAGGAGGGTTAACGAGCAGTACTTC. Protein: CASRRVNEQYF.

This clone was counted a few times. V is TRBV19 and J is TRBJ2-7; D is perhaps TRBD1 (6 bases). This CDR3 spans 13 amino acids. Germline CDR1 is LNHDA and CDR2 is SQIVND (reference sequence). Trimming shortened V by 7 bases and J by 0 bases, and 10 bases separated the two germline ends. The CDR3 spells CASTRQDSYEQYF. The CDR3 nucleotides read TGTGCCAGTACTAGACAGGACTCCTACGAGCAGTACTTC.

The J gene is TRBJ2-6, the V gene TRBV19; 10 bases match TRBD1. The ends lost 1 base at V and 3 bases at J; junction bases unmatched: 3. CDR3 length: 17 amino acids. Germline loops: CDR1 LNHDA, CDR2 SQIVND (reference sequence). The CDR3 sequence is CASSIGDRGGGANVLTF. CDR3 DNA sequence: TGTGCCAGTAGTATAGGGGACAGGGGCGGTGGGGCCAACGTCCTGACTTTC.

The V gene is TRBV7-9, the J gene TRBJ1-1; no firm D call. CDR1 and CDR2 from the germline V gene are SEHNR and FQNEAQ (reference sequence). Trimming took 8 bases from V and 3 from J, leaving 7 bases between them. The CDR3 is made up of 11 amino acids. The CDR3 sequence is CASAGYTEAFF. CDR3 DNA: TGTGCCAGCGCAGGATACACTGAAGCTTTCTTT.

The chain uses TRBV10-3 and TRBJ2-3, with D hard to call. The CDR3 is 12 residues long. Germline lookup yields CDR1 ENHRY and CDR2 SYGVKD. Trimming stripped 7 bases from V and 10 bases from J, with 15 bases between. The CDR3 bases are TGTGCCATCAACGATGGGCGGCCCGCGCAGTATTTT. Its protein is CAINDGRPAQYF.

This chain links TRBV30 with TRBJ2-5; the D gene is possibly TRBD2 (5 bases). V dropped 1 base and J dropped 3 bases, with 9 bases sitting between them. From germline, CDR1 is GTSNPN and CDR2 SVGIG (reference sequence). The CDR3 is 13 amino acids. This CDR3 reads CAWSAASKETQYF. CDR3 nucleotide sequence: TGTGCCTGGAGTGCAGCTAGCAAAGAGACCCAGTACTTC.

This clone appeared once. The CDR3 is CASSPTRAGTGSYEQYF. The CDR3 DNA reads TGTGCCAGCTCACCAACCCGGGCGGGGACGGGTTCCTACGAGCAGTACTTC. The chain combines TRBV18 with TRBJ2-7; TRBD2 might be the D (6 bases). The CDR3 is 17 residues long. From germline, CDR1 is KGHSH and CDR2 LQKENI. Trimming shortened V by 2 bases and J by 1 base, and 18 bases separated the two germline ends.

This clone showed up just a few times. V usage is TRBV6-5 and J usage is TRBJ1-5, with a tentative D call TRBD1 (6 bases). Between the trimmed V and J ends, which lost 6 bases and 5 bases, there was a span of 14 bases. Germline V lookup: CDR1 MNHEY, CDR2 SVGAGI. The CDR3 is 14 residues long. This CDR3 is CASRKNRDHQPQHF. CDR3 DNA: TGTGCCAGCAGAAAAAACAGGGACCATCAGCCCCAGCATTTT.

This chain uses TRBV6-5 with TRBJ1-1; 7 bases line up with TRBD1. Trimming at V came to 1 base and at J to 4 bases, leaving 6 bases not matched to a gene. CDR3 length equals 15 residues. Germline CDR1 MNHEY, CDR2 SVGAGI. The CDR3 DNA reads TGTGCCAGCAGTTACTTAAAGGGGGCATCCACTGAAGCTTTCTTT. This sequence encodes CASSYLKGASTEAFF.

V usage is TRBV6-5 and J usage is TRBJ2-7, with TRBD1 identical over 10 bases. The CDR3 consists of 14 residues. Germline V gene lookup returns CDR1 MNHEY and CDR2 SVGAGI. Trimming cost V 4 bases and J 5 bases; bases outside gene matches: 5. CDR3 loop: CASSWGQGKDEQYF. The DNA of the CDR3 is TGTGCCAGCAGTTGGGGACAGGGGAAAGACGAGCAGTACTTC.

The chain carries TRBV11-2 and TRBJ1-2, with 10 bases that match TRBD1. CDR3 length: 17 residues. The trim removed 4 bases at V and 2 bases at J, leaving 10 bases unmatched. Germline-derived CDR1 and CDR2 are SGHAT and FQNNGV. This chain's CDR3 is CASSSRQGASKNYGYTF. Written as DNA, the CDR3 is TGTGCCAGCAGCTCTAGACAGGGGGCTTCGAAGAACTATGGCTACACCTTC. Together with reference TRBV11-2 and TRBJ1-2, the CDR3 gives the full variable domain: EAGVAQSPRYKIIEKRQSVAFWCNPISGHATLYWYQQILGQGPKLLIQFQNNGVVDDSQLPKDRFSAERLKGVDSTLKIQPAKLEDSAVYLCASSSRQGASKNYGYTFGSGTRLTVV.

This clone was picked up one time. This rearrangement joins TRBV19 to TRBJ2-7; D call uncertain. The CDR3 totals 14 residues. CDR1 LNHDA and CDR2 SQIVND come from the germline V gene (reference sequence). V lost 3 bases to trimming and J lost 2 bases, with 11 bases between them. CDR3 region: CASSIRTDAYEQYF. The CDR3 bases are TGTGCCAGTAGTATCCGGACGGACGCCTACGAGCAGTACTTC.

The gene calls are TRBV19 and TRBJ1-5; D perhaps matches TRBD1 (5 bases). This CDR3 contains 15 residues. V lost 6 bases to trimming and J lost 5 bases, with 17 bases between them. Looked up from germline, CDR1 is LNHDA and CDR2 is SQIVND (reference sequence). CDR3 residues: CASSITGAAYQPQHF. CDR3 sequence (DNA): TGTGCCAGTAGCATCACCGGGGCCGCTTATCAGCCCCAGCATTTT.

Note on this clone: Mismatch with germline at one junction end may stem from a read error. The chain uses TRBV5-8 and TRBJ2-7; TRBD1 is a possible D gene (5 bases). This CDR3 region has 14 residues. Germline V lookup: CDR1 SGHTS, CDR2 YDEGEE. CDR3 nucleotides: TGCGCCAGCAGCCAAAGTACAGGATTCAACGAGCAGTACTTC. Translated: CASSQSTGFNEQYF.

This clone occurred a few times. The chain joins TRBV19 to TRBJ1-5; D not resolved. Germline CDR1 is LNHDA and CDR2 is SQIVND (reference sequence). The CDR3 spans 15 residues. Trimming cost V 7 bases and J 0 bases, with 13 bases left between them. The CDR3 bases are TGTGCCAGTACCCCCCGGCCCCATAGCAATCAGCCCCAGCATTTT. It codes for CASTPRPHSNQPQHF.

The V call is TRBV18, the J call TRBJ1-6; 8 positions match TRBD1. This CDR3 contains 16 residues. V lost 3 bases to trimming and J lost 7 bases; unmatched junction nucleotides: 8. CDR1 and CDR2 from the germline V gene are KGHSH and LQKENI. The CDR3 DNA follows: TGTGCCAGCTCACCCCCGCAGGGGGCTGGGAATTCACCCCTCCACTTT. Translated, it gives CASSPPQGAGNSPLHF.

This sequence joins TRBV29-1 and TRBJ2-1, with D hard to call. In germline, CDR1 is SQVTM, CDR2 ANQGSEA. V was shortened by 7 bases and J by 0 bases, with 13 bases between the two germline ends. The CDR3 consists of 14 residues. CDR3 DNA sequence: TGCAGCGGCGAGGAACTTAACTCCTACAATGAGCAGTTCTTC. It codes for CSGEELNSYNEQFF.

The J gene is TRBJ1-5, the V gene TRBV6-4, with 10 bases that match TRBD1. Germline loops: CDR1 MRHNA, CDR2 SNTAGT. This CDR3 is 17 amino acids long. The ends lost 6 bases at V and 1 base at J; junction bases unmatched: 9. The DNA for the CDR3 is TGTGCCAGCAGACCCGAAGGACAGGGGGTGAGCAATCAGCCCCAGCATTTT. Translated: CASRPEGQGVSNQPQHF.

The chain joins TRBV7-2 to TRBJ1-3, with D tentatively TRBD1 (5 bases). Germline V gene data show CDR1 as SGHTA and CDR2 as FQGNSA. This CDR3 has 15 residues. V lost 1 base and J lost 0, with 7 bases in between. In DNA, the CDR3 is TGTGCCAGCAGCTTAGGGGGCCCCTCTGGAAACACCATATATTTT. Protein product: CASSLGGPSGNTIYF.

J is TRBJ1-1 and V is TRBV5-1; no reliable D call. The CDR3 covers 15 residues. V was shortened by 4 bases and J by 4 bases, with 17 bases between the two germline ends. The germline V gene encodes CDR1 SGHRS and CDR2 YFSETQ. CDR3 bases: TGCGCCAGCAGCCCCTACACGGCAGCGGGCACTGAAGCTTTCTTT. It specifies CASSPYTAAGTEAFF.

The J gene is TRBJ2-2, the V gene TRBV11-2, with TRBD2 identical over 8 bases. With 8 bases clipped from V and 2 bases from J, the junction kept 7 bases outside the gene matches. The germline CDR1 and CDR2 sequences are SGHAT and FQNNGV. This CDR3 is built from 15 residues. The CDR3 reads CASGLRGANTGELFF. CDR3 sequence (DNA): TGTGCCAGCGGCCTGCGGGGGGCAAACACCGGGGAGCTGTTTTTT.

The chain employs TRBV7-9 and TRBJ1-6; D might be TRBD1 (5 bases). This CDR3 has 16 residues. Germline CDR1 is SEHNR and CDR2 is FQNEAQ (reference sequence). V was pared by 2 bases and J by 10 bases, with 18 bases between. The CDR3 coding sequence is TGTGCCAGCAGCTTAATCAGGGCCTTCCAAGGGTCACCCCTCCACTTT. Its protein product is CASSLIRAFQGSPLHF. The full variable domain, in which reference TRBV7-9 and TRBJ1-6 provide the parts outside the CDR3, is DTGVSQNPRHKITKRGQNVTFRCDPISEHNRLYWYRQTLGQGPEFLTYFQNEAQLEKSRLLSDRFSAERPKGSFSTLEIQRTEQGDSAMYLCASSLIRAFQGSPLHFGNGTRLTVT.

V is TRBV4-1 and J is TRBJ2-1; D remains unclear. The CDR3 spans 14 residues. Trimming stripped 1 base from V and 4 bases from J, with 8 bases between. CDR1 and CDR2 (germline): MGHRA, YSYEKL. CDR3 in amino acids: CASSQVLGYNEQFF. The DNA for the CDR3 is TGCGCCAGCAGCCAAGTCCTCGGTTACAATGAGCAGTTCTTC.

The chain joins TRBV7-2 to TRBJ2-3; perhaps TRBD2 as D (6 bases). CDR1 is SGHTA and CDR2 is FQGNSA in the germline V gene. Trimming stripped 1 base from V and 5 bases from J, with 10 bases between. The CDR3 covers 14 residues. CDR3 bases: TGTGCCAGCAGCTTAGGCGGGGTGGTAGATACGCAGTATTTT. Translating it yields CASSLGGVVDTQYF.

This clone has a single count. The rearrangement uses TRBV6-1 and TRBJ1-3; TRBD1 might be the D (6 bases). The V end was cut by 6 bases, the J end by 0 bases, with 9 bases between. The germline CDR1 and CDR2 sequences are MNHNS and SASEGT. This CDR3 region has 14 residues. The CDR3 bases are TGTGCCAGCAGCGACAGGTCCTCTGGAAACACCATATATTTT. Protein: CASSDRSSGNTIYF.

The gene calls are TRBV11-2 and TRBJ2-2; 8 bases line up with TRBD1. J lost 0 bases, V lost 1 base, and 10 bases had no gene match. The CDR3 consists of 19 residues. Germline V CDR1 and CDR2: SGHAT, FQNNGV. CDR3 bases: TGTGCCAGCAGCTTAGGTCGACAGGGGATCGGCCCGAACACCGGGGAGCTGTTTTTT. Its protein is CASSLGRQGIGPNTGELFF. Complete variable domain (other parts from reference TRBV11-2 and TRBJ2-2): EAGVAQSPRYKIIEKRQSVAFWCNPISGHATLYWYQQILGQGPKLLIQFQNNGVVDDSQLPKDRFSAERLKGVDSTLKIQPAKLEDSAVYLCASSLGRQGIGPNTGELFFGEGSRLTVL.

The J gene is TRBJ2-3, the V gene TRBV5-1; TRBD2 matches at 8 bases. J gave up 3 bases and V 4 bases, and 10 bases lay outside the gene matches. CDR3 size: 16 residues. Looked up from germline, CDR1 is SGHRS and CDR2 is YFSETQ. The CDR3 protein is CASSRNSGVGTDTQYF. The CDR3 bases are TGCGCCAGCAGCAGAAATAGCGGGGTAGGGACAGATACGCAGTATTTT.

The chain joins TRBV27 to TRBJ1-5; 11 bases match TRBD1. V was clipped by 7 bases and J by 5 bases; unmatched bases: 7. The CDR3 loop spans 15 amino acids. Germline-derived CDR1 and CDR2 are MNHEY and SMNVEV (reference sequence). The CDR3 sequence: CASKPGQGVHQPQHF. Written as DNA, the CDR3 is TGTGCCAGCAAACCGGGACAGGGGGTTCATCAGCCCCAGCATTTT.

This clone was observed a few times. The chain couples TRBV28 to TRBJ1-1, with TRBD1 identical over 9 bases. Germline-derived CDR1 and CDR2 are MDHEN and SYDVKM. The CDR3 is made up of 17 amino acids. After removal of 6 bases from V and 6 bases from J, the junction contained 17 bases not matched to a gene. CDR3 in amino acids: CASSPSKQGAHFAEAFF. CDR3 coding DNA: TGTGCCAGCAGCCCCTCTAAACAGGGGGCTCACTTCGCTGAAGCTTTCTTT.